What follows are 5 T cell receptor beta chains derived from one specimen sequenced in a study of human thymus T cells. The assay was immunoSEQ multiplex PCR, and TCRdb's table has in-frame clones only and misses some. The profile shows some 120,000 clones, 90% to 95% of them singletons. Resected material from corrective heart surgery provided the thymus tissue analysed. The sequenced sample consisted of thymus tissue. These receptors all come from a boy less than two years old with a congenital heart defect but otherwise immunologically healthy.

The chain joins TRBV4-2 to TRBJ1-2, with TRBD1 matching over 9 bases. CDR1 and CDR2 (germline): LGHNA, YNFKEQ. V lost 2 bases to trimming and J lost 3 bases; unmatched junction nucleotides: 13. The CDR3 consists of 18 residues. In nucleotides, the CDR3 is TGTGCCAGCAGCCAATTATCCGGGACAGGGCTCGGGGACTATGGCTACACCTTC. Translated, it gives CASSQLSGTGLGDYGYTF.

The chain recombines TRBV5-6 with TRBJ2-3; 10 bases are a match to TRBD2. The V and J ends lost 0 bases and 5 bases, in that order; junction bases with no gene match: 6. Looked up from germline, CDR1 is SGHDT and CDR2 is YYEEEE. There are 16 residues in the CDR3. The CDR3, as DNA: TGTGCCAGCAGCTTGGCCTACCTAGCGGGGGAAGATACGCAGTATTTT. It yields the protein CASSLAYLAGEDTQYF.

The chain carries TRBV15 and TRBJ1-1; D gene uncertain. The germline gives CDR1 LNHNV, CDR2 YYDKDF (reference sequence). This CDR3 spans 14 amino acids. V was clipped by 2 bases and J by 0 bases, with 7 bases between them. CDR3 residues: CATSRRTVNTEAFF. CDR3 DNA: TGTGCCACCAGCAGACGAACTGTGAACACTGAAGCTTTCTTT.

The chain is built from TRBV6-5 and TRBJ1-1; a weak D match, TRBD1 (5 bases). Looked up from germline, CDR1 is MNHEY and CDR2 is SVGAGI. V was pared by 2 bases and J by 1 base, with 11 bases between. The CDR3 consists of 15 residues. CDR3 protein: CASSYGRGANTEAFF. The DNA of the CDR3 is TGTGCCAGCAGTTACGGGAGAGGGGCGAACACTGAAGCTTTCTTT.

The genes are TRBV27 and TRBJ2-3, with 8 bases aligning to TRBD2. Germline loops: CDR1 MNHEY, CDR2 SMNVEV (reference sequence). Trimming cost V 2 bases and J 4 bases; bases outside gene matches: 5. The CDR3 extends over 15 amino acids. The CDR3 bases are TGTGCCAGCAGTTTAGGCGGGGGGAAGGCAGATACGCAGTATTTT. Translation: CASSLGGGKADTQYF.